These 24 T cell receptor beta chains came from one sample sequenced in a study of TIL therapy for anti-PD-1-resistant metastatic lung cancer (dated by TCRdb to the early 2020s). Read against the paper, the sample's time point label means: pre-treatment sample, taken before nivolumab and TIL therapy. The immunoSEQ v3 hsTCRB kit was used to amplify TCR beta CDR3 regions from genomic DNA through bias-controlled multiplex PCR. TCRdb holds this immuneACCESS table with in-frame rearrangements only. Some clones are missing; in checked studies, unresolved V genes explain under half, and the rest has no known cause. Across this sample there are 30,000 to 45,000 clones, with less than 75% seen only once. Together, the top ten hold 5.7% of the sample. Sequences were derived from blood, sampled at baseline. The source is a person aged 25-79 years with non-small cell lung cancer.

The chain is built from TRBV6-1 and TRBJ2-7, with 10 bases identical to TRBD2. The germline gives CDR1 MNHNS, CDR2 SASEGT. V was pared by 4 bases and J by 3 bases, with 9 bases of the junction left unmatched. The CDR3 has 16 residues. The CDR3 here is CASSGPGLATIYEQYF. Written as DNA, the CDR3 is TGTGCCAGCAGTGGACCGGGACTAGCGACTATCTACGAGCAGTACTTC.

The rearrangement uses TRBV28 and TRBJ1-5; TRBD1 matches 8 bases. V lost 5 bases to trimming and J lost 5 bases; unmatched junction nucleotides: 11. This CDR3 is built from 16 residues. Germline-derived CDR1 and CDR2 are MDHEN and SYDVKM. In nucleotides, the CDR3 is TGTGCCAGCAGTAAGGTGGACAGGGCCCCCCATCAGCCCCAGCATTTT. It codes for CASSKVDRAPHQPQHF.

The J gene is TRBJ1-2, the V gene TRBV4-3; tentative D call: TRBD1 (5 bases). Germline lookup yields CDR1 LGHNA and CDR2 YSLEER. CDR3 length equals 17 residues. The V end lost 2 bases, the J end lost 0 bases, and 16 bases lay between the germline ends. The CDR3 reads CASSQSIIGTTNYGYTF. In DNA form, the CDR3 reads TGCGCCAGCAGCCAATCTATTATCGGGACTACTAACTATGGCTACACCTTC.

The chain uses TRBV18 and TRBJ1-2; D not resolved. Per the germline V gene, CDR1 is KGHSH and CDR2 is LQKENI. V was clipped by 6 bases and J by 0 bases, with 14 bases between them. The CDR3 is made up of 15 amino acids. CDR3 bases: TGTGCCAGCTCCAGAGCTTGGGATTCTAACTATGGCTACACCTTC. Translating it yields CASSRAWDSNYGYTF.

The chain joins TRBV6-1 to TRBJ1-2; D is unresolved. The CDR3 totals 12 residues. Looked up from germline, CDR1 is MNHNS and CDR2 is SASEGT. Trimming removed 7 bases from V and 9 bases from J, with 15 bases in between. In DNA form, the CDR3 reads TGTGCCAGCATAGCCGGGGTCCCAAGCTACACCTTC. It encodes CASIAGVPSYTF.

The chain recombines TRBV7-2 with TRBJ2-1; 10 bases map to TRBD2. The CDR3 contains 17 residues. CDR1 SGHTA and CDR2 FQGNSA come from the germline V gene. J gave up 5 bases and V 5 bases, and 12 bases lay outside the gene matches. The CDR3 protein is CASSRRPGLARNNEQFF. The CDR3 nucleotides are TGTGCCAGCAGCCGACGACCGGGACTAGCGAGAAACAATGAGCAGTTCTTC.

This sequence joins TRBV27 and TRBJ2-5; D is ambiguous. V gave up 8 bases and J gave up 4 bases, with 14 bases separating them. Germline-derived CDR1 and CDR2 are MNHEY and SMNVEV (reference sequence). This CDR3 region has 13 residues. This chain's CDR3 is CASGVGSRETQYF. CDR3 sequence (DNA): TGTGCCAGCGGAGTAGGATCCAGAGAGACCCAGTACTTC.

The V call is TRBV18, the J call TRBJ1-2, with unresolved D. Germline CDR1 reads KGHSH; CDR2 reads LQKENI. CDR3 length: 17 residues. V lost 4 bases, J lost 0 bases, and 18 bases lay in between. The CDR3 DNA reads as TGTGCCAGCTCACATGGCCCTAACCAGAGAACTAACTATGGCTACACCTTC. Translation: CASSHGPNQRTNYGYTF.

The chain links TRBV5-1 to TRBJ1-5; no firm D call. The germline gives CDR1 SGHRS, CDR2 YFSETQ. The CDR3 loop spans 15 amino acids. V was cut by 2 bases and J by 3 bases, with 12 bases left in between. DNA for the CDR3: TGCGCCAGCAGCTTAATCGGCGGGAACAATCAGCCCCAGCATTTT. Translating it yields CASSLIGGNNQPQHF.

This clone showed up just once. This chain links TRBV5-6 with TRBJ1-5; D remains unclear. Trimming stripped 2 bases from V and 5 bases from J, with 11 bases between. Germline V CDR1 and CDR2: SGHDT, YYEEEE. This CDR3 spans 14 amino acids. The CDR3 DNA is TGTGCCAGCAGCTTAGGAGGTACCGATCAGCCCCAGCATTTT. As protein: CASSLGGTDQPQHF.

This clone was detected only once. This chain joins TRBV18 and TRBJ1-2; D not resolved. V lost 2 bases, J lost 2 bases, and 6 bases lay in between. Germline V gene data show CDR1 as KGHSH and CDR2 as LQKENI. The CDR3 totals 13 residues. The CDR3 sequence: CASSPRENYGYTF. CDR3 coding DNA: TGTGCCAGCTCACCAAGGGAGAACTATGGCTACACCTTC.

This clone has more than one count but fewer than ten. The chain combines TRBV7-2 with TRBJ1-2; D unclear. Germline V gene lookup returns CDR1 SGHTA and CDR2 FQGNSA. The V end was cut by 1 base, the J end by 6 bases, with 9 bases between. The CDR3 is 13 amino acids. DNA for the CDR3: TGTGCCAGCAGCTTAGGTCAGACTAATGGCTACACCTTC. Translation: CASSLGQTNGYTF.

This clone was observed a few times. In DNA, the CDR3 is TGTGCCAGCAGACTTACCCAGGGCGGGAATTCACCCCTCCACTTT. It is translated as CASRLTQGGNSPLHF. The chain links TRBV7-9 to TRBJ1-6; a possible D gene is TRBD1 (5 bases). The V and J ends lost 6 bases and 7 bases respectively, with 16 bases between them. This CDR3 region has 15 residues. The germline V gene encodes CDR1 SEHNR and CDR2 FQNEAQ (reference sequence).

This clone showed up just a few times. CDR3 sequence (DNA): TGTGCCAGCAGCTCGACAACGAGCAATCAGCCCCAGCATTTT. It is translated as CASSSTTSNQPQHF. This chain connects TRBV7-2 to TRBJ1-5; D unresolved. Germline V lookup: CDR1 SGHTA, CDR2 FQGNSA. The CDR3 length is 14 residues. The V end was cut by 4 bases, the J end by 1 base, with 8 bases between. Using reference TRBV7-2 and TRBJ1-5 for the parts outside the CDR3, the full variable domain is GAGVSQSPSNKVTEKGKDVELRCDPISGHTALYWYRQSLGQGLEFLIYFQGNSAPDKSGLPSDRFSAERTGGSVSTLTIQRTQQEDSAVYLCASSSTTSNQPQHFGDGTRLSIL.

The chain carries TRBV5-4 and TRBJ2-3; 13 bases agree with TRBD2. After removal of 3 bases from V and 5 bases from J, the junction contained 6 bases not matched to a gene. CDR1 is SGHNT, CDR2 YYREEE, per germline (reference sequence). This CDR3 comprises 16 residues. The CDR3 loop is CASSSGTSGTLDTQYF. For the CDR3, the DNA is TGTGCCAGCAGCTCGGGGACTAGCGGGACGCTAGATACGCAGTATTTT. Full variable domain (outside the CDR3, taken from reference TRBV5-4 and TRBJ2-3): ETGVTQSPTHLIKTRGQQVTLRCSSQSGHNTVSWYQQALGQGPQFIFQYYREEENGRGNFPPRFSGLQFPNYSSELNVNALELDDSALYLCASSSGTSGTLDTQYFGPGTRLTVL.

This clone has more than one count but fewer than ten. This rearrangement joins TRBV11-2 to TRBJ1-1, with D unresolved. CDR1 and CDR2 from the germline V gene are SGHAT and FQNNGV. This CDR3 is built from 14 residues. Trimming stripped 1 base from V and 1 base from J, with 7 bases between. The CDR3 coding sequence is TGTGCCAGCAGCTTAGGCCTCTGGAACACTGAAGCTTTCTTT. Translating gives CASSLGLWNTEAFF.

The rearrangement uses TRBV4-2 and TRBJ2-5; 9 nucleotides match TRBD2. Trimming cost V 2 bases and J 4 bases; bases outside gene matches: 8. CDR3 length equals 16 residues. Germline V gene data show CDR1 as LGHNA and CDR2 as YNFKEQ. In nucleotides, the CDR3 is TGTGCCAGCAGCCAAACAGTAGCGGGAGCGGGAGAGACCCAGTACTTC. Amino acids: CASSQTVAGAGETQYF.

The J gene is TRBJ2-2, the V gene TRBV4-2; 8 bases fit TRBD2. V shed 0 bases and J 2 bases; nucleotides not matched to a gene: 11. Per the germline V gene, CDR1 is LGHNA and CDR2 is YNFKEQ. The CDR3 contains 19 residues. CDR3 DNA: TGTGCCAGCAGCCAAGATCTGGGTAGCGGGGACCTAAACACCGGGGAGCTGTTTTTT. It translates to CASSQDLGSGDLNTGELFF.

The V gene is TRBV6-5, the J gene TRBJ2-7; no reliable D call. V lost 5 bases to trimming and J lost 4 bases, with 12 bases between them. This CDR3 region has 13 residues. The germline CDR1 and CDR2 sequences are MNHEY and SVGAGI. This CDR3 is CASSPTRGYEQYF. The CDR3 DNA follows: TGTGCCAGCAGTCCAACTCGAGGTTACGAGCAGTACTTC.

This clone was seen only once. This CDR3 is CASSLGQSNEKLFF. CDR3 nucleotides: TGTGCCAGCAGCTTGGGACAGAGTAATGAAAAACTGTTTTTT. V is TRBV7-9 and J is TRBJ1-4, with 7 bases identical to TRBD1. CDR1 and CDR2 (germline): SEHNR, FQNEAQ (reference sequence). This CDR3 spans 14 amino acids. With V trimmed by 3 bases and J by 4 bases, 2 bases remained unmatched.

This clone has just a few counts. As DNA, the CDR3 is TGTGCCAGCAGTGAGGCGGGGAACACTGAAGCTTTCTTT. Protein sequence: CASSEAGNTEAFF. The J gene is TRBJ1-1, the V gene TRBV2, with unresolved D. Trimming removed 3 bases from V and 1 base from J, with 6 bases in between. The CDR3 runs 13 residues. The germline V gene encodes CDR1 SNHLY and CDR2 FYNNEI.

In this sample, this clone turned up once. This rearrangement joins TRBV5-5 to TRBJ1-1; no clear D. In germline, CDR1 is SGHKS, CDR2 YYEKEE (reference sequence). This CDR3 is 15 amino acids long. Trimming stripped 0 bases from V and 0 bases from J, with 9 bases between. The CDR3 reads CASSLEGGLNTEAFF. CDR3 nucleotide sequence: TGTGCCAGCAGCTTGGAGGGCGGCTTGAACACTGAAGCTTTCTTT.

V is TRBV11-2 and J is TRBJ2-5; 7 positions agree with TRBD2. This CDR3 spans 15 amino acids. V lost 1 base to trimming and J lost 1 base; unmatched junction nucleotides: 3. Germline lookup yields CDR1 SGHAT and CDR2 FQNNGV. CDR3 sequence: CASSLVSSGQETQYF. CDR3 sequence (DNA): TGTGCCAGCAGCTTAGTATCTAGCGGCCAAGAGACCCAGTACTTC.

The chain has TRBV9 and TRBJ2-4; either TRBD1 or TRBD2 may supply D (6 bases each). Trimming cost V 0 bases and J 6 bases, with 16 bases left between them. Germline CDR1 and CDR2: SGDLS and YYNGEE. The CDR3 extends over 16 amino acids. The CDR3 DNA reads as TGTGCCAGCAGCGTAGAAGTGGGGGCGGGAAGAAACATTCAGTACTTC. This sequence encodes CASSVEVGAGRNIQYF. Variable domain in full (rest from reference TRBV9 and TRBJ2-4): DSGVTQTPKHLITATGQRVTLRCSPRSGDLSVYWYQQSLDQGLQFLIQYYNGEERAKGNILERFSAQQFPDLHSELNLSSLELGDSALYFCASSVEVGAGRNIQYFGAGTRLSVL.